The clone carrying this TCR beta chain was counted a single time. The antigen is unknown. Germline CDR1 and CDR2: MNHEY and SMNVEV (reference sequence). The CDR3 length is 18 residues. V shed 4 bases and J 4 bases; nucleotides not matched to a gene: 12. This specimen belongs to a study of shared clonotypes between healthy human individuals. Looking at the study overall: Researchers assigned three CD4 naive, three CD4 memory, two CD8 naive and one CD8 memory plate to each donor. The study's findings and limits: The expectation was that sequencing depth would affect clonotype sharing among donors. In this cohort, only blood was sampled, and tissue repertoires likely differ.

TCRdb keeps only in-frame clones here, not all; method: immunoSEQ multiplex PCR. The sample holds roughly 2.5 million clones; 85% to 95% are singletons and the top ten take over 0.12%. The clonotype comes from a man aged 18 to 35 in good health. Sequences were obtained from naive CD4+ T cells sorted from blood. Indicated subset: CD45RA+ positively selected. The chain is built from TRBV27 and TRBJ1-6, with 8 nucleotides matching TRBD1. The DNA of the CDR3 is TGTGCCAGCAGTTCCTGGACAGGGTTGGGGGTTTATAATTCACCCCTCCACTTT. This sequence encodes CASSSWTGLGVYNSPLHF.